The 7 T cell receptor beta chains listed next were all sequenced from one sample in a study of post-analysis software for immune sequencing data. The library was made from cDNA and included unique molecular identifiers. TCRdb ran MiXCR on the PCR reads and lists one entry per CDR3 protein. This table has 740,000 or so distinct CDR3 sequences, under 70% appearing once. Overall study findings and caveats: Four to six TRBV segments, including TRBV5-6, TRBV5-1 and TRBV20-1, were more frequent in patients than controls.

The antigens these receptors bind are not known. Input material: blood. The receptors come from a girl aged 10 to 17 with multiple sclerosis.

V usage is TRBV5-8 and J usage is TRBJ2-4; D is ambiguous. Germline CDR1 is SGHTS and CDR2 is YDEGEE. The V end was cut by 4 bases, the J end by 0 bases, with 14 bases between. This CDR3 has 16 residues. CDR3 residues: CASSPMVGQAKNIQYF. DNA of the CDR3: TGTGCCAGCAGCCCGATGGTGGGTCAAGCCAAAAACATTCAGTACTTC.

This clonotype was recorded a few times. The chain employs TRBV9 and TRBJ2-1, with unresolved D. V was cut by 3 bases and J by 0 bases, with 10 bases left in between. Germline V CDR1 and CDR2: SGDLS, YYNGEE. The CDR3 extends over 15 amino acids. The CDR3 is CASSGTPSSYNEQFF. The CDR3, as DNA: TGTGCCAGCAGCGGTACACCGAGCTCCTACAATGAGCAGTTCTTC.

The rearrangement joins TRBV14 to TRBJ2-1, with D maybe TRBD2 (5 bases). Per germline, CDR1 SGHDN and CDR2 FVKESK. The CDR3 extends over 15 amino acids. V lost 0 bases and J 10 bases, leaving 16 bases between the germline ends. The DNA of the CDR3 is TGTGCCAGCAGCCAAGATCTTTCCGGGGTAGGGGAGCAGTTCTTC. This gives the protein CASSQDLSGVGEQFF.

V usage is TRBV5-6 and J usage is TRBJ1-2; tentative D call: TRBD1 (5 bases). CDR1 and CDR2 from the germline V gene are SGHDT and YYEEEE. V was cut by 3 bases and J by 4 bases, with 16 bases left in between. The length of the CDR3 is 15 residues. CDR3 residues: CASSWWGRSTYGYTF. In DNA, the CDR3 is TGTGCCAGCAGCTGGTGGGGCAGGTCAACCTATGGCTACACCTTC.

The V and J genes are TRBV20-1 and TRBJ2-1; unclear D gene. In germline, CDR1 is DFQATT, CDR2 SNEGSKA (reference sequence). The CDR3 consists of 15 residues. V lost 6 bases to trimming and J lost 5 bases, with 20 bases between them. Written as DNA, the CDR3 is TGCAGTGCCAGCTTCCCCGCGGACCTAAACAATGAGCAGTTCTTC. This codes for CSASFPADLNNEQFF.

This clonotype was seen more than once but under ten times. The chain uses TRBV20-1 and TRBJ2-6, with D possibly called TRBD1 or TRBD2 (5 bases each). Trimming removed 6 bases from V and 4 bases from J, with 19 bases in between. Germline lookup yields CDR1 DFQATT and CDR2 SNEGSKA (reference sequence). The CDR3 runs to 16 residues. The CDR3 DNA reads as TGCAGTGCGTCCGACCGGCAGGGAGTGGGGGCCAACGTCCTGACTTTC. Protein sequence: CSASDRQGVGANVLTF.

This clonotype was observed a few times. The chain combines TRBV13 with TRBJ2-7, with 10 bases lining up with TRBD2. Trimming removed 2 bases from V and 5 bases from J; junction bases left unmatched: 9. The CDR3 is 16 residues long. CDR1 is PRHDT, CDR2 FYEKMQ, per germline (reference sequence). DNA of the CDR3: TGTGCCAGCAGCTTACGGTTAGCGGGAGGTACCCACGAGCAGTACTTC. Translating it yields CASSLRLAGGTHEQYF. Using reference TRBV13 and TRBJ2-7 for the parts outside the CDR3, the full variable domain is AAGVIQSPRHLIKEKRETATLKCYPIPRHDTVYWYQQGPGQDPQFLISFYEKMQSDKGSIPDRFSAQQFSDYHSELNMSSLELGDSALYFCASSLRLAGGTHEQYFGPGTRLTVT.